Listed here is a single TCR beta chain. CDR3 length: 14 residues. Germline CDR1 MNHEY, CDR2 SVGAGI. Between the trimmed V and J ends, which lost 0 bases and 5 bases, there was a span of 11 bases. The data originate from a study of a mutant IDH1 vaccine in newly diagnosed glioma. Here immunoSEQ multiplex PCR was the method, and the copy in TCRdb shows in-frame clones only, minus some. Among 45,000 to 65,000 clones, roughly 80% were seen once, and the ten largest hold 15% to 25%. The time point was: baseline, week 1 (first vaccination visit). Treatment specified: pre-vaccination baseline after standard-of-care therapy.

The TCR comes from a man between 18 and 29 years old with glioma. The chain links TRBV6-5 to TRBJ2-7, with unresolved D. Sample: PBMCs, taken from a glioma patient treated with radiotherapy, temozolomide or both. The CDR3 nucleotides read TGTGCCAGCAGTTACTCGGCCAGACACAACGAGCAGTACTTC. Amino acid sequence: CASSYSARHNEQYF.